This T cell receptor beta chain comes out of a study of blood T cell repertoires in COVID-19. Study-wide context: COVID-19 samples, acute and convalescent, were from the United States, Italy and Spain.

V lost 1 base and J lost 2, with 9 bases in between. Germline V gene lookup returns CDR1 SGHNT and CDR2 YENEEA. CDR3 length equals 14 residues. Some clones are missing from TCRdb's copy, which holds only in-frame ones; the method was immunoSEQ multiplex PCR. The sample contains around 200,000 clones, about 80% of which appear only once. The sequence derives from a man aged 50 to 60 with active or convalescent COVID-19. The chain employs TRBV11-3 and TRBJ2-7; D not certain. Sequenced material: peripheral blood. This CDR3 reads CASSLGPVAYEQYF. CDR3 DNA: TGTGCCAGCAGCTTAGGCCCGGTGGCCTACGAGCAGTACTTC.